The next 19 T cell receptor beta chains were all read from a single sample in a study of T cell repertoires in cytomegalovirus infection. Using its own MiXCR run on the reads, TCRdb lists one record per CDR3 protein. The data contain about 310,000 distinct CDR3 sequences, approximately 25% of them singletons. For these TCRs, the target antigens are not known. The material was cultured PBMCs, obtained from culture after CMV antigen stimulation. Receptor source: a human donor in good health (CMV status not recorded). Some clones in this sample may be carry-over from other donors' samples.

The V gene is TRBV7-2, the J gene TRBJ1-1; D remains unclear. The CDR3 contains 13 residues. CDR1 SGHTA and CDR2 FQGNSA come from the germline V gene. Between the trimmed V and J ends, which lost 1 base and 7 bases, there was a span of 10 bases. CDR3 amino acids: CASSLVSPGEAFF. The CDR3 nucleotides read TGTGCCAGCAGCTTAGTTTCACCGGGTGAAGCTTTCTTT.

This clonotype has only a few counts. The gene calls are TRBV11-3 and TRBJ1-1, with D perhaps TRBD1 (5 bases). The germline gives CDR1 SGHNT, CDR2 YENEEA. CDR3 length: 12 residues. V lost 5 bases to trimming and J lost 4 bases, with 8 bases between them. In DNA form, the CDR3 reads TGTGCCAGCAGCGTGGGGGGCACTGAAGCTTTCTTT. Its protein product is CASSVGGTEAFF.

This sequence joins TRBV7-2 and TRBJ2-4; 9 nucleotides match TRBD2. Looked up from germline, CDR1 is SGHTA and CDR2 is FQGNSA. The CDR3 spans 15 residues. V lost 3 bases to trimming and J lost 5 bases; unmatched junction nucleotides: 5. This CDR3 reads CASSFWLAGENIQYF. CDR3 bases: TGTGCCAGCAGCTTTTGGTTAGCGGGGGAAAACATTCAGTACTTC.

This chain uses TRBV11-1 with TRBJ2-3; D unclear. The CDR3 runs 14 residues. Trimming took off 2 bases at V and 2 bases at J, with 8 bases between the two ends. Germline V gene data show CDR1 as SGHAT and CDR2 as FQDESV (reference sequence). This CDR3 reads CASSLSAITDTQYF. The DNA of the CDR3 is TGTGCCAGCAGCTTATCGGCGATCACAGATACGCAGTATTTT.

The chain combines TRBV6-6 with TRBJ2-5; D is undetermined. CDR1 MNHNY and CDR2 SVGAGI come from the germline V gene (reference sequence). The CDR3 has 13 residues. V was clipped by 5 bases and J by 5 bases, with 12 bases between them. The CDR3 spells CASSGGITETQYF. The CDR3 DNA follows: TGTGCCAGCAGTGGCGGCATAACCGAGACCCAGTACTTC.

In regard to this clonotype: Given a much more abundant clone one base away, this may be a read error. The chain links TRBV9 to TRBJ2-3; no clear D gene. This CDR3 is built from 15 residues. The germline gives CDR1 SGDLS, CDR2 YYNGEE. The CDR3 spells CACSVSNSRADTQYF. Here the CDR3 DNA reads TGTGCCTGCAGCGTAAGCAATTCCCGGGCAGATACGCAGTATTTT.

The genes are TRBV6-6 and TRBJ1-5; no clear D gene. V lost 5 bases and J 1 base, leaving 12 bases between the germline ends. Per the germline V gene, CDR1 is MNHNY and CDR2 is SVGAGI (reference sequence). The CDR3 runs 15 residues. The CDR3 loop is CASSVERASNQPQHF. As DNA, the CDR3 is TGTGCCAGCAGTGTTGAAAGGGCCAGCAATCAGCCCCAGCATTTT.

The sample holds a few counts of this clonotype. The CDR3 loop reads CASSYLDGIPNQPQHF. The DNA of the CDR3 is TGTGCCAGCAGTTACCTCGACGGGATCCCCAATCAGCCCCAGCATTTT. J is TRBJ1-5 and V is TRBV6-2 or TRBV6-3; D gene ambiguous. CDR3 length equals 16 residues. Looked up from germline, CDR1 is MNHEY and CDR2 is SVGEGT. V dropped 2 bases and J dropped 3 bases, with 14 bases sitting between them.

The chain recombines TRBV4-1 with TRBJ2-1, with 7 bases that match TRBD2. Germline-derived CDR1 and CDR2 are MGHRA and YSYEKL. V was clipped by 5 bases and J by 6 bases; unmatched bases: 7. CDR3 size: 14 residues. CDR3 loop: CASSGREHVNEQFF. The CDR3 coding sequence is TGCGCCAGCAGCGGGCGGGAGCATGTCAATGAGCAGTTCTTC.

The J gene is TRBJ2-5, the V gene TRBV7-3, with 7 bases that match TRBD2. Germline CDR1 reads SGHTA; CDR2 reads FQGTGA. Trimming removed 2 bases from V and 5 bases from J; junction bases left unmatched: 8. This CDR3 has 15 residues. CDR3 in amino acids: CASSLWRREMETQYF. The CDR3 DNA follows: TGTGCCAGCAGCTTATGGCGGCGGGAGATGGAGACCCAGTACTTC.

This clonotype came up a few times. This rearrangement joins TRBV2 to TRBJ1-2; TRBD1 matches 8 bases. V gave up 8 bases and J gave up 4 bases; unmatched junction bases: 12. The CDR3 extends over 15 amino acids. CDR1 is SNHLY, CDR2 FYNNEI, per germline. This CDR3 reads CASGATGGGSYGYTF. In nucleotides, the CDR3 is TGTGCCAGCGGAGCCACAGGGGGAGGGAGCTATGGCTACACCTTC. Looking up the rest from reference TRBV2 and TRBJ1-2 gives the full variable domain: EPEVTQTPSHQVTQMGQEVILRCVPISNHLYFYWYRQILGQKVEFLVSFYNNEISEKSEIFDDQFSVERPDGSNFTLKIRSTKLEDSAMYFCASGATGGGSYGYTFGSGTRLTVV.

The chain has TRBV24-1 and TRBJ2-1, with D perhaps matching TRBD1 or TRBD2 (5 bases each). V lost 2 bases, J lost 10 bases, and 20 bases lay in between. The germline CDR1 and CDR2 sequences are KGHDR and SFDVKD. The CDR3 is 16 amino acids. CDR3 sequence reads: CATSDSRLAGMREQFF. In DNA, the CDR3 is TGTGCCACCAGTGATTCTCGGCTAGCAGGGATGAGGGAGCAGTTCTTC.

The chain has TRBV11-3 and TRBJ2-1, with D perhaps TRBD1 (5 bases). The CDR3 has 14 residues. CDR1 is SGHNT and CDR2 is YENEEA in the germline V gene. The V and J ends lost 2 bases and 5 bases respectively, with 10 bases between them. The DNA for the CDR3 is TGTGCCAGCAGCTTACGTGCAGGGAACAATGAGCAGTTCTTC. This gives the protein CASSLRAGNNEQFF.

Ten or more counts support this clonotype. This rearrangement joins TRBV7-2 to TRBJ2-1; a possible D gene is TRBD1 (6 bases). Between the trimmed V and J ends, which lost 1 base and 9 bases, there was a span of 16 bases. The CDR3 contains 15 residues. The V gene's germline CDR1 is SGHTA and CDR2 FQGNSA. CDR3 region: CASSLEQGSRGEQFF. The CDR3 DNA follows: TGTGCCAGCAGCTTAGAGCAGGGGAGTCGTGGTGAGCAGTTCTTC. Using reference TRBV7-2 and TRBJ2-1 for the parts outside the CDR3, the full variable domain is GAGVSQSPSNKVTEKGKDVELRCDPISGHTALYWYRQSLGQGLEFLIYFQGNSAPDKSGLPSDRFSAERTGGSVSTLTIQRTQQEDSAVYLCASSLEQGSRGEQFFGPGTRLTVL.

The V gene is TRBV4-3, the J gene TRBJ1-3; 7 bases are a match to TRBD1. J was trimmed by 2 bases and V by 9 bases; bases with no gene match: 7. The CDR3 is 14 amino acids. The V gene's germline CDR1 is LGHNA and CDR2 YSLEER. Here the CDR3 DNA reads TGCGCCAGTTCGGGGACAGAACCTGGAAACACCATATATTTT. Translated, it gives CASSGTEPGNTIYF.

This chain connects TRBV10-3 to TRBJ1-4; D is possibly TRBD1 (5 bases). This CDR3 has 13 residues. The germline V gene has CDR1 ENHRY and CDR2 SYGVKD. V was clipped by 2 bases and J by 11 bases, with 12 bases between them. CDR3 coding DNA: TGTGCCATCAGTGAGATGGAGGGGATTAAACTGTTTTTT. Translating it yields CAISEMEGIKLFF.

This clonotype appeared many times. This chain uses TRBV7-2 with TRBJ2-7; D call uncertain. V was clipped by 5 bases and J by 0 bases, with 11 bases between them. From germline, CDR1 is SGHTA and CDR2 FQGNSA. The CDR3 consists of 14 residues. The CDR3 region has the DNA TGTGCCAGCAGCCGACCGGGTAACTCCTACGAGCAGTACTTC. Protein: CASSRPGNSYEQYF.

Only one count was recorded for this clonotype. J is TRBJ2-1 and V is TRBV24-1; 7 positions agree with TRBD1. Germline V gene data show CDR1 as KGHDR and CDR2 as SFDVKD. With V trimmed by 9 bases and J by 8 bases, 12 bases remained unmatched. CDR3 length: 14 amino acids. DNA of the CDR3: TGTGCCACCGGGACAGCGACAGGGATCTATGAGCAGTTCTTC. Its protein product is CATGTATGIYEQFF.

The chain is built from TRBV7-6 and TRBJ1-2, with 7 bases lining up with TRBD1. The CDR3 sequence is 14 residues long. The J segment lost 5 bases and the V segment lost 4 bases, leaving 7 bases of the junction unmatched. Germline CDR1 and CDR2: SGHVS and FNYEAQ. The CDR3 loop reads CASSSATGRYGYTF. The CDR3 coding sequence is TGTGCCAGCAGCTCGGCGACAGGGAGGTATGGCTACACCTTC. Complete variable domain (other parts from reference TRBV7-6 and TRBJ1-2): GAGVSQSPRYKVTKRGQDVALRCDPISGHVSLYWYRQALGQGPEFLTYFNYEAQQDKSGLPNDRFSAERPEGSISTLTIQRTEQRDSAMYRCASSSATGRYGYTFGSGTRLTVV.